Each of the 18 T cell receptor beta chains below was sequenced from the same sample in a study of CD8+ T cells in alopecia areata (dated by TCRdb to 2017 to 2018). Receptors were amplified or captured by the immunoSEQ multiplex PCR assay. RNA was extracted from all samples and reverse transcribed into cDNA as template for TCR sequencing. Held by TCRdb, this immuneACCESS table contains in-frame sequences only and omits some clones. Under half of the omission traces to an unresolved V gene where checked; the cause of the rest is unknown. Present in this sample are about 110,000 clones, 50% to 70% of which were seen just once. Together, the top ten hold approximately 23% of the sample. The sequenced sample was NKG2D-low CD8+ T cells sorted from blood. What this sample's cell subset or site label stands for: sorted CD8+ NKG2D-low blood T cells. The source is a human donor with alopecia areata.

J is TRBJ2-2 and V is TRBV29-1; D unclear. This CDR3 has 10 amino acids. CDR1 SQVTM and CDR2 ANQGSEA come from the germline V gene. Trimming pared 4 bases from V and 6 bases from J, leaving 3 bases between. The CDR3 protein is CSVAAGELFF. The CDR3 DNA reads TGCAGCGTTGCAGCCGGGGAGCTGTTTTTT.

In the case of this clone: Lacking the conserved final phenylalanine or tryptophan, this CDR3 likely reflects a read error. The DNA is omitted, as the CDR3 cannot be located on it reliably, and the CDR3 follows TCRdb's listing. This chain joins TRBV2 and TRBJ2-7; TRBD2 is taken as the D call from the table, unchecked against the DNA. Germline CDR1 is SNHLY and CDR2 is FYNNEI. The CDR3 is made up of 13 amino acids, end residues included. CDR3 protein: CASTLTSGGILFL.

This chain joins TRBV9 and TRBJ2-3, with 9 bases matching TRBD1. With 4 bases clipped from V and 6 bases from J, the junction kept 6 bases outside the gene matches. The CDR3 sequence is 14 residues long. In germline, CDR1 is SGDLS, CDR2 YYNGEE. The CDR3 reads CASSHRGLGDTQYF. The CDR3 DNA reads TGTGCCAGCAGCCACAGGGGGCTTGGGGATACGCAGTATTTT.

This clone was observed a few times. The gene calls are TRBV19 and TRBJ2-1; 9 bases are a match to TRBD2. CDR3 length: 14 residues. The J segment lost 3 bases and the V segment lost 5 bases, leaving 2 bases of the junction unmatched. The germline gives CDR1 LNHDA, CDR2 SQIVND (reference sequence). Written as DNA, the CDR3 is TGTGCCAGTAGTCAGCGGGAGGACTACAATGAGCAGTTCTTC. Translated, it gives CASSQREDYNEQFF.

The sample holds one count of this clone. This chain uses TRBV29-1 with TRBJ1-1; 9 nucleotides line up with TRBD1. Germline-derived CDR1 and CDR2 are SQVTM and ANQGSEA. V lost 7 bases and J lost 1; bases outside the gene matches: 7. The CDR3 extends over 14 amino acids. DNA for the CDR3: TGCAGCGATGGACAGGGGCGGAGGAACACTGAAGCTTTCTTT. This encodes CSDGQGRRNTEAFF.

This clone was counted between two and nine times. The chain links TRBV30 to TRBJ1-1; D unresolved. The CDR3 covers 20 residues. CDR1 and CDR2 from the germline V gene are GTSNPN and SVGIG (reference sequence). V was pared by 3 bases and J by 1 base, with 30 bases between. The CDR3 DNA sequence: TGTGCCTGGAGGGCAACCTATCCGGGGTCCGATCGGAACCCGAACACTGAAGCTTTCTTT. This translates into CAWRATYPGSDRNPNTEAFF.

The V call is TRBV7-3, the J call TRBJ2-7; 8 bases fit TRBD2. The length of the CDR3 is 15 residues. Per the germline V gene, CDR1 is SGHTA and CDR2 is FQGTGA. Unmatched junction bases numbered 7, after V lost 5 bases and J lost 1 base. The CDR3, as DNA: TGTGCCAGCAGCATCACTAGCGGCCCGTCCTACGAGCAGTACTTC. Its protein product is CASSITSGPSYEQYF.

This clone was seen more than once but under ten times. The chain has TRBV9 and TRBJ1-1; the D gene is possibly TRBD1 (5 bases). Trimming cost V 3 bases and J 7 bases, with 10 bases left between them. Per the germline V gene, CDR1 is SGDLS and CDR2 is YYNGEE. This CDR3 comprises 12 residues. The CDR3 DNA reads TGTGCCAGCAGCGGAGGGACGGTTGAAGCTTTCTTT. Translated: CASSGGTVEAFF.

The chain uses TRBV6-5 and TRBJ2-7; 9 bases map to TRBD1. The CDR3 loop spans 15 amino acids. Germline-derived CDR1 and CDR2 are MNHEY and SVGAGI. The V segment lost 5 bases and the J segment 0 bases; nucleotides outside the gene matches: 5. CDR3 sequence reads: CASSPGQGISYEQYF. CDR3 coding DNA: TGTGCCAGCAGTCCTGGACAGGGGATCTCCTACGAGCAGTACTTC.

The rearrangement links TRBV5-6 to TRBJ1-1; 7 bases line up with TRBD1. The CDR3 is made up of 15 amino acids. In germline, CDR1 is SGHDT, CDR2 YYEEEE. After removal of 3 bases from V and 1 base from J, the junction contained 6 bases not matched to a gene. Here the CDR3 reads CASSSMTGQNTEAFF. As DNA, the CDR3 is TGTGCCAGCAGCTCGATGACAGGGCAGAACACTGAAGCTTTCTTT.

As regards this clone: Different DNA sequences within this sample yield the same CDR3. V and J are TRBV7-3 and TRBJ1-1; no definite D call. Germline loops: CDR1 SGHTA, CDR2 FQGTGA. CDR3 size: 12 residues. V was clipped by 3 bases and J by 2 bases, with 4 bases between them. The CDR3: CASSFGNTEAFF. CDR3 DNA: TGTGCCAGCAGCTTTGGTAACACTGAAGCTTTCTTT.

The gene calls are TRBV28 and TRBJ1-1; D is unresolved. The CDR3 length is 13 residues. The V and J ends lost 5 bases and 1 base respectively, with 8 bases between them. Germline V lookup: CDR1 MDHEN, CDR2 SYDVKM. This chain's CDR3 is CASSLQQNTEAFF. Written as DNA, the CDR3 is TGTGCCAGCAGTCTTCAACAGAACACTGAAGCTTTCTTT.

The rearrangement joins TRBV7-2 to TRBJ2-1; maybe TRBD2 (7 bases). V shed 2 bases and J shed 3 bases, with 14 bases lying between them. The CDR3 consists of 16 residues. CDR1 is SGHTA, CDR2 FQGNSA, per germline. CDR3 DNA: TGTGCCAGCAGCTTACCTGGCGGGGGCATCTACAATGAGCAGTTCTTC. This encodes CASSLPGGGIYNEQFF. Full variable domain (remainder filled in from reference TRBV7-2 and TRBJ2-1): GAGVSQSPSNKVTEKGKDVELRCDPISGHTALYWYRQSLGQGLEFLIYFQGNSAPDKSGLPSDRFSAERTGGSVSTLTIQRTQQEDSAVYLCASSLPGGGIYNEQFFGPGTRLTVL.

This clone appeared a few times. The chain uses TRBV29-1 and TRBJ1-2; D may be TRBD1 (5 bases). The CDR3 has 12 amino acids. Trimming took off 7 bases at V and 5 bases at J, with 14 bases between the two ends. Germline CDR1 is SQVTM and CDR2 is ANQGSEA. CDR3 nucleotides: TGCAGCGCCCCTGAGGGGACGTATGGCTACACCTTC. Residues: CSAPEGTYGYTF.

This clone has just one count. The chain is built from TRBV9 and TRBJ1-3, with D unresolved. Trimming took 0 bases from V and 1 from J, leaving 8 bases between them. Germline V gene sequence: CDR1 SGDLS, CDR2 YYNGEE. The CDR3 sequence is 15 residues long. The CDR3, as DNA: TGTGCCAGCAGCGTAGGCTCTGGTTCTGGAAACACCATATATTTT. Protein sequence: CASSVGSGSGNTIYF.

This sequence joins TRBV5-6 and TRBJ1-1; weak D call: TRBD1 (5 bases). Deletions cut 4 bases from V and 5 bases from J, with 9 bases between. CDR1 is SGHDT and CDR2 is YYEEEE in the germline V gene. The CDR3 contains 12 residues. CDR3 sequence (DNA): TGTGCCAGCAGCCCGGGGGGGACTGAAGCTTTCTTT. It specifies CASSPGGTEAFF. Full variable domain (rest looked up from reference TRBV5-6 and TRBJ1-1): DAGVTQSPTHLIKTRGQQVTLRCSPKSGHDTVSWYQQALGQGPQFIFQYYEEEERQRGNFPDRFSGHQFPNYSSELNVNALLLGDSALYLCASSPGGTEAFFGQGTRLTVV.

This clone showed up just a few times. The rearrangement joins TRBV11-2 to TRBJ2-7; D unclear. The germline V gene has CDR1 SGHAT and CDR2 FQNNGV. The CDR3 spans 13 residues. Trimming cost V 5 bases and J 5 bases, with 13 bases left between them. In nucleotides, the CDR3 is TGTGCCAGCAGCGATAGACCCAGCCACGAGCAGTACTTC. The encoded protein is CASSDRPSHEQYF. The full variable domain, completed using reference TRBV11-2 and TRBJ2-7, is EAGVAQSPRYKIIEKRQSVAFWCNPISGHATLYWYQQILGQGPKLLIQFQNNGVVDDSQLPKDRFSAERLKGVDSTLKIQPAKLEDSAVYLCASSDRPSHEQYFGPGTRLTVT.

The rearrangement uses TRBV29-1 and TRBJ2-3; no definite D call. This CDR3 is 14 amino acids long. CDR1 and CDR2 (germline): SQVTM, ANQGSEA. V lost 7 bases, J lost 0 bases, and 14 bases lay in between. The CDR3 is CSGRSVTSTDTQYF. Here the CDR3 DNA reads TGCAGCGGACGGTCGGTAACTAGCACAGATACGCAGTATTTT.